This T cell receptor beta chain was recovered during a study of cytomegalovirus exposure and HLA in healthy donors. Findings and caveats of the study: Later work showed greater clonal expansion in HLA-associated TCR beta chains than in equally common others. Reportedly, fewer N-insertions than the roughly 600-donor mean appeared in an Asian-associated ancestry cluster in a later analysis. In a later analysis, TCR association rates varied by HLA locus: DRB1 most, HLA-C fewest.

Turning to this clone: The antigen is not known.

This PCR relied on a set of 60 Vbeta primers and 13 Jbeta primers. Assay: immunoSEQ multiplex PCR; the TCRdb copy retains only in-frame clones and omits some. The sample shows roughly 98,000 clones, roughly 81% of them seen only once. The CDR3 spans 15 residues. CDR1 SGHTA and CDR2 FQGNSA come from the germline V gene. V was pared by 4 bases and J by 7 bases, with 16 bases between. The chain links TRBV7-2 to TRBJ1-4, with a tentative D call TRBD1 (6 bases). The TCR originated in a man aged 40-49 years in good health and CMV-seronegative. Sequences were obtained from PBMCs. The CDR3 DNA reads as TGTGCCAGCAGCTCGTCAGGGGTTATTGTTGAAAAACTGTTTTTT. The encoded protein is CASSSSGVIVEKLFF.